This entry is about one T cell receptor beta chain. Antigen specificity is unknown. With 5 bases removed from V and 1 base from J, the gap between germline ends came to 11 bases. Per the germline V gene, CDR1 is SGHVS and CDR2 is FQNEAQ. The CDR3 is 14 residues long. The data belong to a study of memory CD4+ T cells and cytomegalovirus serostatus. Single viable CD3+CD4+CD8-CD45RO+ cells were sorted as the memory CD4+ T cells. Donors' CMV status reflects serum IgG against pp150, pp28, p38, p52. Study-wide results and limits: Repertoires predicted CMV serostatus with median bootstrapped AUC of approximately 0.94. Of about 150 reported CMV TCRbeta sequences, under 70 were found in memory CD4+ repertoires.

TCRdb's copy holds only in-frame clones and misses some; the assay was immunoSEQ multiplex PCR. The repertoire consists of tens of thousands of clones, with roughly three quarters occurring once and the leading ten covering around 1.1%. What was sequenced was memory CD4+ T cells from blood. V usage is TRBV7-8 and J usage is TRBJ1-1; D is undetermined. The clonotype comes from an adult in good health and CMV-seronegative. CDR3 nucleotides: TGTGCCAGCAGCCCAGGTCCGGGGAACACTGAAGCTTTCTTT. Protein: CASSPGPGNTEAFF.